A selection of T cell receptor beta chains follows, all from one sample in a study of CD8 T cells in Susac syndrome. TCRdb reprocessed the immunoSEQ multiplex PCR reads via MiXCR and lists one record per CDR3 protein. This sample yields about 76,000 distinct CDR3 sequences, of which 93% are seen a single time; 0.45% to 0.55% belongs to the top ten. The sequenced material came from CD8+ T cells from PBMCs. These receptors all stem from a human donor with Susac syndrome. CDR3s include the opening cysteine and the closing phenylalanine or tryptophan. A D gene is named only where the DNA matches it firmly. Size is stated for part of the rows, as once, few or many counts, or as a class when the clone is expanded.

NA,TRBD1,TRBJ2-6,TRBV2,TGTGCCAGCTCAGGGGGCTCTGGGGCCAACGTCCTGACTTTC,CASSGGSGANVLTF
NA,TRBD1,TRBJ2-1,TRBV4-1,TGCGCCAGCAGCCAAGACCAGGGGGCACGCAATGAGCAGTTCTTC,CASSQDQGARNEQFF
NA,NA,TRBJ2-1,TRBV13,TGTGCCAGCAGCCCCGAGTATCAGGACTATAGCTCCTACAATGAGCAGTTCTTC,CASSPEYQDYSSYNEQFF
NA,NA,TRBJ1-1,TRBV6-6,TGTGCCAGCAGTTACTCGATGGCGAACACTGAAGCTTTCTTT,CASSYSMANTEAFF
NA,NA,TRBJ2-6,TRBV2,TGTGCCAGCAGTGAAATTAGCGGCAGCTCTGGGGCCAACGTCCTGACTTTC,CASSEISGSSGANVLTF
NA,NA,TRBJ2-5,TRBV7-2,TGTGCCAGCAGCCAGAGGTACCTAGCTGGGATTGAGACCCAGTACTTC,CASSQRYLAGIETQYF
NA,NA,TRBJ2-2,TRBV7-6,TGTGCCAGCAGCTTAGCGCCGGGGTATTCGAACACCGGGGAGCTGTTTTTT,CASSLAPGYSNTGELFF
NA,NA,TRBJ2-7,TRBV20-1,TGCAGTGCTACACCCGGGACTCCCATCTACGAGCAGTACTTC,CSATPGTPIYEQYF
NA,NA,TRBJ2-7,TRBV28,TGTGCCAGCAGTTTATTCTTGGGTTCGGAGGGCGGCTACGAGCAGTACTTC,CASSLFLGSEGGYEQYF
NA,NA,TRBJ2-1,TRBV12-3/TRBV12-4,TGTGTGTCGGGAGACCTTATGGATGAGCAGTTCTTC,CVSGDLMDEQFF
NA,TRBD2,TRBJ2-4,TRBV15,TGTGCCACCAGCAGAGATTGGAGAGCGGGGCCAGCCAAAAACATTCAGTACTTC,CATSRDWRAGPAKNIQYF
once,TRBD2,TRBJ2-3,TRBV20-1,TGCAGTGCCGCCCAGCGGGGGGACACAGATACGCAGTATTTT,CSAAQRGDTDTQYF
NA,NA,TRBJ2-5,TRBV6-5,TGTGCCAGCAGTTACTCGGGGGTAGAGACCCAGTACTTC,CASSYSGVETQYF
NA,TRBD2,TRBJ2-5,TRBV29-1,TGCAGCGTTGACTCGTGGGCTGGGCGGGGGGGGAGAGAGACCCAGTACTTC,CSVDSWAGRGGRETQYF
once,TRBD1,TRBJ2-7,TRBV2,TGTGCCAGCAGTGGGGCCGACAGGGACGAGTGGGAGCAGTACTTC,CASSGADRDEWEQYF
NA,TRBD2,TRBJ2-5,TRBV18,TGTGCCAGCTCAGACGTACTAGCGGGGAACCAAGAGACCCAGTACTTC,CASSDVLAGNQETQYF
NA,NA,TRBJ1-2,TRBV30,TGTGCCTGGAGTCAGGGCTTGGGGGGCTACACCTTC,CAWSQGLGGYTF
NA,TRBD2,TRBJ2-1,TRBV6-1,TGTGCCAGCAGTGCCCAAACTAGCGGGGGATTGAATGAGCAGTTCTTC,CASSAQTSGGLNEQFF
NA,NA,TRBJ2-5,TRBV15,TGTGCCACCAGTATTGCCGGTGAGAAGAGACCCAGTACTCCCCAGTACTTC,CATSIAGEKRPSTPQYF
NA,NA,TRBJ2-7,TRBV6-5,TGTGCCAGCAGTTACTCGACAAGAGGGGTCTACGAGCAGTACTTC,CASSYSTRGVYEQYF
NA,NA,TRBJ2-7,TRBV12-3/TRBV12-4,TGTGCCAGCAGTTTTCGACGGGGAGTCGAGCAGTACTTC,CASSFRRGVEQYF
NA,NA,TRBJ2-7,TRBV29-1,TGCAGCGTGCAGGGGTTTGGCTCCTACGAGCAGTACTTC,CSVQGFGSYEQYF
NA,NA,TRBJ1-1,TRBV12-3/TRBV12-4,TGTGCCAGCAGTTTAGGCATGTTAACTGAAGCTTTCTTT,CASSLGMLTEAFF
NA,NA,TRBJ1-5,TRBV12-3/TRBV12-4,TGTGCCAGCAGCCGGGGTGGTGGGGGGCTCAAGGTTTCTCAGCCCCAGCATTTT,CASSRGGGGLKVSQPQHF
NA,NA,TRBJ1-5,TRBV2,TGTGCCAGCACCCCAAGGGGGATCCGTAGCAATCAGCCCCAGCATTTT,CASTPRGIRSNQPQHF